This entry describes one TCR beta chain. Its antigen is unknown. Trimming took off 3 bases at V and 6 bases at J, with 14 bases between the two ends. Germline loops: CDR1 LGHNA, CDR2 YSLEER. The CDR3 has 15 residues. The sample is drawn from a study of cytomegalovirus exposure and HLA in healthy donors. General study findings and limits: Highest at DRB1 and lowest at HLA-C, TCR association rates differed among HLA loci in a later analysis. Later on, a genetic analysis was performed. It linked a missense variant in DCLRE1C with V- and J-gene trimming of TCR beta. Earlier findings revealed that most TCR beta V segments proved productive either about 90% or about 30% of the time.

PCR used 60 Vbeta primers and 13 Jbeta primers. Profiling relied on immunoSEQ multiplex PCR, and the TCRdb table lists in-frame clones only, not all of them. Of just under 95,000 clones listed, 81% were seen once; the top ten hold about 1.2%. Sequenced input: PBMCs. The genes are TRBV4-3 and TRBJ2-2; a weak D match, TRBD2 (7 bases). This receptor was identified in a girl under 10 years old in good health and CMV-seropositive. The CDR3, as DNA: TGCGCCAGCAGCCAGGGGTCGGGGGGCCCCGGGGAGCTGTTTTTT. Its protein product is CASSQGSGGPGELFF.